The 20 T cell receptor beta chains given below trace back to one sample, sequenced in a study of T-cell reconstitution after alpha-beta-depleted transplantation in children. Preparing the TCRbeta library involved the use of unique molecular identifiers. MiXCR, applied by TCRdb to the PCR reads, yields one record per CDR3 protein. The data contain roughly 500,000 distinct CDR3 sequences, roughly 33% of them singletons. The sequenced sample was PBMCs from the stem cell graft donor, obtained from the stem cell graft. These receptor sequences come from a human donor who donated a stem cell graft to a child with aplastic anemia.

By share, this clonotype counts as medium-sized. This sequence joins TRBV20-1 and TRBJ2-1; 7 bases map to TRBD1. There are 14 residues in the CDR3. From germline, CDR1 is DFQATT and CDR2 SNEGSKA (reference sequence). Trimming cost V 3 bases and J 1 base; bases outside gene matches: 3. The CDR3 here is CSASQTGSYNEQFF. CDR3 coding DNA: TGCAGTGCTAGTCAGACAGGGTCCTACAATGAGCAGTTCTTC.

This clonotype was detected only a few times. CDR3 in amino acids: CASSHRTGDTDTQYF. CDR3 DNA: TGCGCCAGCAGCCATAGGACAGGGGACACAGATACGCAGTATTTT. The genes are TRBV4-3 and TRBJ2-3; 9 bases fit TRBD1. The CDR3 totals 15 residues. CDR1 is LGHNA, CDR2 YSLEER, per germline. J was trimmed by 2 bases and V by 3 bases; bases with no gene match: 3.

J is TRBJ1-2 and V is TRBV30, with D possibly matching TRBD1 (5 bases). The germline V gene encodes CDR1 GTSNPN and CDR2 SVGIG (reference sequence). Between the trimmed V and J ends, which lost 3 bases and 3 bases, there was a span of 14 bases. There are 14 residues in the CDR3. CDR3 coding DNA: TGTGCCTGGAGCGGGGGGGGAGGCGACTATGGCTACACCTTC. This codes for CAWSGGGGDYGYTF.

The V call is TRBV11-3, the J call TRBJ1-6, with no clear D. Germline CDR1 and CDR2: SGHNT and YENEEA. CDR3 size: 16 residues. V was cut by 2 bases and J by 0 bases, with 8 bases left in between. The chain's CDR3 is CASSLTESSYNSPLHF. The DNA for the CDR3 is TGTGCCAGCAGCTTAACGGAAAGCTCCTATAATTCACCCCTCCACTTT. Looking up the rest from reference TRBV11-3 and TRBJ1-6 gives the full variable domain: EAGVVQSPRYKIIEKKQPVAFWCNPISGHNTLYWYLQNLGQGPELLIRYENEEAVDDSQLPKDRFSAERLKGVDSTLKIQPAELGDSAVYLCASSLTESSYNSPLHFGNGTRLTVT.

This rearrangement joins TRBV10-3 to TRBJ2-1; D is tentatively TRBD1 or TRBD2 (5 bases each). With 0 bases removed from V and 2 bases from J, the gap between germline ends came to 8 bases. The CDR3 is made up of 15 amino acids. Germline CDR1 and CDR2: ENHRY and SYGVKD. CDR3 region: CAISESQGPYNEQFF. The CDR3 region has the DNA TGTGCCATCAGTGAGTCCCAGGGACCCTACAATGAGCAGTTCTTC.

The genes are TRBV21-1 and TRBJ1-3. TRBV21-1 is assigned pseudogene status. CDR3 length equals 17 residues. In DNA, the CDR3 is TGTGCCAGCCTCCTCAGGGGACCGGGAGGTTTTAGAAACACCATATATTTT. It codes for CASLLRGPGGFRNTIYF.

This clonotype was seen only a few times. The V call is TRBV6-1, the J call TRBJ2-1, with 9 bases identical to TRBD1. Looked up from germline, CDR1 is MNHNS and CDR2 is SASEGT. The junction had 11 bases not matched to a gene; V was cut back by 7 bases and J by 7 bases. The CDR3 sequence is 15 residues long. Here the CDR3 reads CASKEDRGAGNEQFF. The CDR3, as DNA: TGTGCCAGCAAGGAGGACAGGGGCGCTGGAAATGAGCAGTTCTTC.

As regards this clonotype: An end of the junction differs from the germline gene, which may be a read error. J is TRBJ2-5 and V is TRBV27, with D uncertain. The CDR3 totals 14 residues. Germline V CDR1 and CDR2: MNHEY, SMNVEV (reference sequence). The CDR3 bases are TGTGCCAGCAGTACCTGGTCCGACCAAGAGACCCGGTACTTC. Translation gives CASSTWSDQETRYF.

This clonotype has a single count. The J gene is TRBJ2-2, the V gene TRBV29-1, with 10 bases identical to TRBD1. The length of the CDR3 is 14 residues. The V gene's germline CDR1 is SQVTM and CDR2 ANQGSEA. V gave up 1 base and J gave up 7 bases; unmatched junction bases: 3. This CDR3 is CSVEGQGADGELFF. CDR3 DNA: TGCAGCGTTGAAGGACAGGGGGCCGACGGGGAGCTGTTTTTT.

This clonotype was observed a few times. This chain connects TRBV10-3 to TRBJ2-5, with 14 nucleotides matching TRBD2. V shed 6 bases and J 5 bases; nucleotides not matched to a gene: 5. Germline CDR1 ENHRY, CDR2 SYGVKD. CDR3 length: 15 residues. This chain's CDR3 is CAIRGTSGSQETQYF. The DNA for the CDR3 is TGTGCCATCAGGGGGACTAGCGGGAGTCAGGAGACCCAGTACTTC.

The V gene is TRBV20-1, the J gene TRBJ2-5; TRBD1 matches at 7 bases. J gave up 5 bases and V 2 bases, and 8 bases lay outside the gene matches. CDR3 size: 14 residues. CDR1 is DFQATT, CDR2 SNEGSKA, per germline (reference sequence). The CDR3 bases are TGCAGTGCTAGACCTAAGACAGGGTGGGAGACCCAGTACTTC. Amino acid sequence: CSARPKTGWETQYF.

This clonotype has just one count. V is TRBV20-1 and J is TRBJ1-5; TRBD1 might be the D (6 bases). The V and J ends lost 3 bases and 4 bases respectively, with 10 bases between them. Germline V lookup: CDR1 DFQATT, CDR2 SNEGSKA (reference sequence). CDR3 length equals 13 residues. The CDR3 loop reads CSASGGRNQPQHF. The CDR3 DNA reads TGCAGTGCTAGTGGGGGGCGAAATCAGCCCCAGCATTTT.

The chain recombines TRBV7-2 with TRBJ2-3; TRBD2 is a possible D gene (7 bases). With 5 bases removed from V and 8 bases from J, the gap between germline ends came to 23 bases. Germline CDR1 and CDR2: SGHTA and FQGNSA. The CDR3 is made up of 16 amino acids. The CDR3 sequence: CASSPTGGTTSRTQYF. Here the CDR3 DNA reads TGTGCCAGCAGCCCCACGGGGGGCACGACTAGCCGTACGCAGTATTTT.

The chain employs TRBV5-4 and TRBJ2-7; D is uncertain. The V end was cut by 4 bases, the J end by 0 bases, with 11 bases between. The CDR3 totals 14 residues. Germline CDR1 is SGHNT and CDR2 is YYREEE (reference sequence). The CDR3 protein is CASSPGPDSYEQYV. CDR3 sequence (DNA): TGTGCCAGCAGCCCCGGGCCTGACTCCTACGAGCAGTACGTC.

The chain combines TRBV7-2 with TRBJ1-4; no clear D gene. CDR3 size: 13 residues. The V and J ends lost 5 bases and 8 bases respectively, with 12 bases between them. CDR1 and CDR2 from the germline V gene are SGHTA and FQGNSA. The CDR3 region has the DNA TGTGCCAGCAGCCCCGGGCCATCCGAAAAACTGTTTTTT. This sequence encodes CASSPGPSEKLFF.

The V and J genes are TRBV27 and TRBJ2-7; possibly TRBD2 for D (6 bases). In germline, CDR1 is MNHEY, CDR2 SMNVEV (reference sequence). V was pared by 3 bases and J by 6 bases, with 12 bases between. CDR3 length: 13 residues. For the CDR3, the DNA is TGTGCCAGCAGTTTGGCCCTGGGAGGCGAGCAGTACTTC. Protein product: CASSLALGGEQYF.

The V and J genes are TRBV7-2 and TRBJ2-7; perhaps TRBD1 as D (5 bases). Germline lookup yields CDR1 SGHTA and CDR2 FQGNSA. The germline V and J ends were trimmed by 2 bases and 3 bases, with 8 bases remaining between them. CDR3 size: 13 residues. The CDR3 sequence: CASSLPGYYEQYF. CDR3 sequence (DNA): TGTGCCAGCAGCTTACCAGGGTACTACGAGCAGTACTTC.

The table lists this clonotype with a few counts. The V call is TRBV30, the J call TRBJ2-1; possibly TRBD2 for D (6 bases). The CDR3 spans 16 residues. CDR1 is GTSNPN and CDR2 is SVGIG in the germline V gene (reference sequence). CDR3 in amino acids: CVAVPTPKGLHNEQFF. As DNA, the CDR3 is TGTGTCGCCGTTCCGACCCCTAAGGGACTCCACAATGAGCAGTTCTTC.

This clonotype occurred a few times. The J gene is TRBJ1-4, the V gene TRBV29-1; possibly TRBD1 for D (5 bases). The CDR3 length is 16 residues. Trimming took 3 bases from V and 0 from J, leaving 14 bases between them. CDR1 is SQVTM, CDR2 ANQGSEA, per germline. The CDR3 sequence is CSVEDTQVATNEKLFF. The CDR3 DNA is TGCAGCGTTGAGGATACACAGGTTGCAACTAATGAAAAACTGTTTTTT.

This chain connects TRBV20-1 to TRBJ1-1; 9 positions match TRBD1. Germline V gene sequence: CDR1 DFQATT, CDR2 SNEGSKA (reference sequence). The V segment lost 6 bases and the J segment 6 bases; nucleotides outside the gene matches: 8. This CDR3 region has 13 residues. The CDR3 region is CSAIRTGAAEAFF. DNA for the CDR3: TGCAGTGCGATCAGGACAGGGGCGGCTGAAGCTTTCTTT.